This TCR beta chain emerged from a study of T cell changes during pregnancy in multiple sclerosis. The repertoire was sequenced with immunoSEQ multiplex PCR; TCRdb's copy has only in-frame clones and lacks some. The table records about 110,000 clones, approximately 93% of them present only once. In germline, CDR1 is GTSNPN, CDR2 SVGIG (reference sequence). V gave up 2 bases and J gave up 5 bases; unmatched junction bases: 9. The CDR3 consists of 15 residues. Material: peripheral blood, obtained after pregnancy. The J gene is TRBJ2-5, the V gene TRBV30; TRBD2 agrees at 9 bases. The clonotype was recovered from a female donor with multiple sclerosis, enrolled in a pregnancy study. CDR3 in amino acids: CAWSTSGGPGETQYF. CDR3 DNA: TGTGCCTGGAGTACGAGCGGGGGGCCTGGGGAGACCCAGTACTTC.